The 16 T cell receptor beta chains in this list originate from one sample, sequenced in a study of blood T cell repertoires in COVID-19. Some clones are missing from TCRdb's copy, which holds only in-frame ones; the method was immunoSEQ multiplex PCR. The profile shows approximately 220,000 clones, less than 90% of them singletons. The specimen was peripheral blood. The receptor source for this set is a woman between 55 and 75 years old who had recovered from COVID-19.

The V gene is TRBV6-1, the J gene TRBJ1-2, with 7 bases lining up with TRBD1. There are 18 residues in the CDR3. Germline CDR1 and CDR2: MNHNS and SASEGT. Germline trimming cut 3 bases from V and 2 bases from J; bases unmatched to any gene: 15. CDR3 in DNA: TGTGCCAGCAGTGACGGCCTAGCCCGGACAGGTCCCAACTATGGCTACACCTTC. This translates into CASSDGLARTGPNYGYTF.

The sample holds one count of this clone. V usage is TRBV9 and J usage is TRBJ1-2; the match to TRBD1 covers 9 bases. V dropped 7 bases and J dropped 1; count of bases not matched to a gene: 8. There are 15 residues in the CDR3. The germline gives CDR1 SGDLS, CDR2 YYNGEE. The CDR3, as DNA: TGTGCCAGCCGTCGGGGACAGGGTGGTAACTATGGCTACACCTTC. Amino acids: CASRRGQGGNYGYTF.

The chain combines TRBV6-2 or TRBV6-3 with TRBJ1-5; D is ambiguous. This CDR3 spans 14 amino acids. Germline CDR1 reads MNHEY; CDR2 reads SVGEGT. Trimming stripped 5 bases from V and 4 bases from J, with 12 bases between. DNA of the CDR3: TGTGCCAGCAGTCCGACTAACTTAAATCAGCCCCAGCATTTT. It is translated as CASSPTNLNQPQHF.

The chain joins TRBV18 to TRBJ1-4, with D unresolved. Germline V gene sequence: CDR1 KGHSH, CDR2 LQKENI. Trimming removed 1 base at V and 3 bases at J, with 12 bases between. This CDR3 has 16 amino acids. The CDR3 sequence: CASSPRMVLSNEKLFF. In DNA, the CDR3 is TGTGCCAGCTCACCACGAATGGTCCTATCTAATGAAAAACTGTTTTTT. Filled out from reference TRBV18 and TRBJ1-4, the complete variable domain reads NAGVMQNPRHLVRRRGQEARLRCSPMKGHSHVYWYRQLPEEGLKFMVYLQKENIIDESGMPKERFSAEFPKEGPSILRIQQVVRGDSAAYFCASSPRMVLSNEKLFFGSGTQLSVL.

The chain carries TRBV6-5 and TRBJ1-6; D is unresolved. Trimming left V 7 bases short and J 8 bases short, with 15 bases between. Germline CDR1 MNHEY, CDR2 SVGAGI. CDR3 size: 14 residues. CDR3 loop: CASTATVVHSPLHF. The CDR3 coding sequence is TGTGCCAGCACCGCAACGGTTGTTCATTCACCCCTCCACTTT.

The chain has TRBV5-1 and TRBJ2-5; 10 nucleotides match TRBD1. Per germline, CDR1 SGHRS and CDR2 YFSETQ. The junction had 8 bases not matched to a gene; V was cut back by 5 bases and J by 7 bases. The length of the CDR3 is 14 residues. The CDR3 nucleotides are TGCGCCAGCAGTCTGGGACAGGGGCTTGGGACCCAGTACTTC. Residues: CASSLGQGLGTQYF.

This chain joins TRBV7-3 and TRBJ2-6; D gene uncertain. Looked up from germline, CDR1 is SGHTA and CDR2 is FQGTGA. The CDR3 contains 15 residues. Trimming removed 5 bases from V and 3 bases from J, with 11 bases in between. Written as DNA, the CDR3 is TGTGCCAGCAGCCTCCCCTCGTATGGGGCCAACGTCCTGACTTTC. It encodes CASSLPSYGANVLTF.

V gene TRBV19 combines with J gene TRBJ1-5, with 10 positions matching TRBD1. There are 19 residues in the CDR3. V was pared by 7 bases and J by 0 bases, with 15 bases of the junction left unmatched. Germline V gene sequence: CDR1 LNHDA, CDR2 SQIVND (reference sequence). The CDR3 sequence is CASTLRGTGAHYSNQPQHF. The CDR3 bases are TGTGCCAGTACCCTAAGGGGGACAGGGGCTCACTATAGCAATCAGCCCCAGCATTTT.

This clone was found once. This chain uses TRBV5-4 with TRBJ1-2; 10 nucleotides agree with TRBD1. Looked up from germline, CDR1 is SGHNT and CDR2 is YYREEE (reference sequence). V dropped 7 bases and J dropped 5; count of bases not matched to a gene: 8. There are 14 residues in the CDR3. CDR3 in DNA: TGTGCCAGCTCCAGGACAGGGGGTTATTATGGCTACACCTTC. As protein: CASSRTGGYYGYTF.

The rearrangement links TRBV11-3 to TRBJ2-2, with 8 bases identical to TRBD2. J lost 5 bases, V lost 2 bases, and 7 bases had no gene match. Germline lookup yields CDR1 SGHNT and CDR2 YENEEA. The CDR3 totals 16 residues. The CDR3 nucleotides read TGTGCCAGCAGCTTAATCGCGGGGGGCGTAACCGGGGAGCTGTTTTTT. Its translation: CASSLIAGGVTGELFF. Full variable domain (remainder filled in from reference TRBV11-3 and TRBJ2-2): EAGVVQSPRYKIIEKKQPVAFWCNPISGHNTLYWYLQNLGQGPELLIRYENEEAVDDSQLPKDRFSAERLKGVDSTLKIQPAELGDSAVYLCASSLIAGGVTGELFFGEGSRLTVL.

This clone has a handful of counts. The rearrangement joins TRBV5-1 to TRBJ2-2; TRBD2 aligns across 14 bases. This CDR3 has 15 amino acids. Trimming at V came to 9 bases and at J to 7 bases, leaving 8 bases not matched to a gene. CDR1 is SGHRS and CDR2 is YFSETQ in the germline V gene. The CDR3 sequence: CATKGTSGSHGELFF. The CDR3 coding sequence is TGCGCCACCAAAGGGACTAGCGGGAGCCACGGGGAGCTGTTTTTT. Looking up the rest from reference TRBV5-1 and TRBJ2-2 gives the full variable domain: KAGVTQTPRYLIKTRGQQVTLSCSPISGHRSVSWYQQTPGQGLQFLFEYFSETQRNKGNFPGRFSGRQFSNSRSEMNVSTLELGDSALYLCATKGTSGSHGELFFGEGSRLTVL.

This clone was seen a handful of times. This chain joins TRBV6-2 or TRBV6-3 and TRBJ1-2; no clear D gene. There are 16 residues in the CDR3. Trimming removed 7 bases at V and 1 base at J, with 19 bases between. Germline CDR1 reads MNHEY; CDR2 reads SVGEGT. The CDR3 sequence: CASTPDLATINYGYTF. The CDR3 region has the DNA TGTGCCAGCACCCCCGACCTAGCCACCATTAACTATGGCTACACCTTC.

The rearrangement joins TRBV12-3 or TRBV12-4 to TRBJ1-6; D possibly corresponds to TRBD1 (5 bases). Trimming took 6 bases from V and 8 from J, leaving 8 bases between them. The CDR3 is made up of 12 amino acids. CDR3 DNA sequence: TGTGCCAGCAGGGGGCTTGATTCACCCCTCCACTTT. This translates into CASRGLDSPLHF.

CDR3 in DNA: TGTGCCAGCGAGGGGGGGACCGGGGAGCTGTTTTTT. It specifies CASEGGTGELFF. This chain uses TRBV9 with TRBJ2-2; tentatively, D is TRBD2 (7 bases). The CDR3 is 12 amino acids. Trimming pared 7 bases from V and 5 bases from J, leaving 9 bases between. Germline V gene data show CDR1 as SGDLS and CDR2 as YYNGEE.

The V and J genes are TRBV7-6 and TRBJ2-2; 9 bases align to TRBD2. Germline CDR1 SGHVS, CDR2 FNYEAQ. Trimming took 3 bases from V and 5 from J; bases not matched to a gene: 7. The CDR3 has 16 amino acids. The DNA of the CDR3 is TGTGCCAGCAGCTTGATTAGCGGGGGTCGGACCGGGGAGCTGTTTTTT. Its protein is CASSLISGGRTGELFF. The full variable domain, rest sourced from reference TRBV7-6 and TRBJ2-2, is GAGVSQSPRYKVTKRGQDVALRCDPISGHVSLYWYRQALGQGPEFLTYFNYEAQQDKSGLPNDRFSAERPEGSISTLTIQRTEQRDSAMYRCASSLISGGRTGELFFGEGSRLTVL.

The CDR3 nucleotides read TGTGCCAGCAGCTTGGACAGGGTCCAAGAGACCCAGTACTTC. Amino acid sequence: CASSLDRVQETQYF. This chain connects TRBV5-5 to TRBJ2-5; maybe TRBD1 (6 bases). Trimming stripped 0 bases from V and 1 base from J, with 7 bases between. Germline-derived CDR1 and CDR2 are SGHKS and YYEKEE (reference sequence). The CDR3 is 14 residues long.